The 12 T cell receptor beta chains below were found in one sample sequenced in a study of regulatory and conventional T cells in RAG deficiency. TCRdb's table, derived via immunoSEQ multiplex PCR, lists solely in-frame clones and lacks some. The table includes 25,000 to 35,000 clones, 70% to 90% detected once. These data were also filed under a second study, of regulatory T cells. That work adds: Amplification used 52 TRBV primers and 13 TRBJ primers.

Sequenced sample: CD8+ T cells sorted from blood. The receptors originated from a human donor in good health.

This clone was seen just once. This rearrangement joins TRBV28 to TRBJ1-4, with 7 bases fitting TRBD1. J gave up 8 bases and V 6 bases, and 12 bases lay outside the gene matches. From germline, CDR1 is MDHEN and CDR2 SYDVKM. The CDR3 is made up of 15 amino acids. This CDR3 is CASRITTGIGEKLFF. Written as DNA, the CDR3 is TGTGCCAGCAGAATTACGACAGGGATAGGCGAAAAACTGTTTTTT.

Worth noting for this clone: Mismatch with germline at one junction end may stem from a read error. CDR3 residues: CASSLGGLPGETQYF. The DNA of the CDR3 is TGTGCTAGCAGCTTAGGGGGACTGCCGGGGGAGACCCAGTACTTC. The chain combines TRBV7-7 with TRBJ2-5; the D gene could be TRBD1 or TRBD2 (6 bases each). This CDR3 spans 15 amino acids. Germline CDR1 and CDR2: SSHAT and FNYEAQ (reference sequence).

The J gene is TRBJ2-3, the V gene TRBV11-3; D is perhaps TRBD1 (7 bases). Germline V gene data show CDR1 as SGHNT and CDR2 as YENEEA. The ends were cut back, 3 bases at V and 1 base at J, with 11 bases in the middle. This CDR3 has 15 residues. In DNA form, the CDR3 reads TGTGCCAGCAGCTTGGGCGGGACAGGCACAGATACGCAGTATTTT. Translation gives CASSLGGTGTDTQYF. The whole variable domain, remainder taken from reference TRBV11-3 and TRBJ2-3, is EAGVVQSPRYKIIEKKQPVAFWCNPISGHNTLYWYLQNLGQGPELLIRYENEEAVDDSQLPKDRFSAERLKGVDSTLKIQPAELGDSAVYLCASSLGGTGTDTQYFGPGTRLTVL.

For the CDR3, the DNA is TGTGCCAGCAGCCTAGCCCGAGAGACCCAGTACTTC. Translated: CASSLARETQYF. The chain combines TRBV13 with TRBJ2-5; D might be TRBD2 (5 bases). Trimming removed 5 bases from V and 4 bases from J, with 8 bases in between. Germline CDR1 PRHDT, CDR2 FYEKMQ (reference sequence). The CDR3 length is 12 residues.

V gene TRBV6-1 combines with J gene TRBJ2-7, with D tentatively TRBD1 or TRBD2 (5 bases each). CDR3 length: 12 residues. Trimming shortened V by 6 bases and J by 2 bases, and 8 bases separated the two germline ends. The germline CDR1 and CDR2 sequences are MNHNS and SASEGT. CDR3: CASSRGAYEQYF. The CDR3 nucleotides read TGTGCCAGCAGCCGGGGCGCCTACGAGCAGTACTTC.

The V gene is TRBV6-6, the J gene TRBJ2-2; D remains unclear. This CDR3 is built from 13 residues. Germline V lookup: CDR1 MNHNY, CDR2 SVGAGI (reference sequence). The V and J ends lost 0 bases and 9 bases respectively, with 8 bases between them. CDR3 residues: CASSYSRVRELFF. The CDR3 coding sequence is TGTGCCAGCAGTTACTCCCGGGTCAGGGAGCTGTTTTTT.

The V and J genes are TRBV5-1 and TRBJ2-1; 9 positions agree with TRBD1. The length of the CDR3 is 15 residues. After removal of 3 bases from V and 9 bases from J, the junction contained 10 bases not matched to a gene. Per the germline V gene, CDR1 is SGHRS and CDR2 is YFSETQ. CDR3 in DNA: TGCGCCAGCAGCTGGACAGGGGCCATAGAGGCTGAGCAGTTCTTC. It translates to CASSWTGAIEAEQFF.

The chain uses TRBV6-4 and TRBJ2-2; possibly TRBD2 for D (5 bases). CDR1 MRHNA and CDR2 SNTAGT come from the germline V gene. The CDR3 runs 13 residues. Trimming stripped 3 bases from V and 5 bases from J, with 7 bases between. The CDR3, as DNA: TGTGCCAGCAGTGAAGCGGAGACCGGGGAGCTGTTTTTT. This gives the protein CASSEAETGELFF.

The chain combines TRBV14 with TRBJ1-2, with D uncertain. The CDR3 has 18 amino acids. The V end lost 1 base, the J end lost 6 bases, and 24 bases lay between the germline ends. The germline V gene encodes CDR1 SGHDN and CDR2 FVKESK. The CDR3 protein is CASSQVQISPTYYDGYTF. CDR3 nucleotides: TGTGCCAGCAGCCAAGTCCAAATAAGTCCGACGTACTATGATGGCTACACCTTC.

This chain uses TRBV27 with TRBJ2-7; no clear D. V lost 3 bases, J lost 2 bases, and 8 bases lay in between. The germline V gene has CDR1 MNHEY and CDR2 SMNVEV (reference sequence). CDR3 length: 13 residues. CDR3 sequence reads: CASSLQAAYEQYF. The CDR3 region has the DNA TGTGCCAGCAGTTTGCAGGCGGCCTACGAGCAGTACTTC.

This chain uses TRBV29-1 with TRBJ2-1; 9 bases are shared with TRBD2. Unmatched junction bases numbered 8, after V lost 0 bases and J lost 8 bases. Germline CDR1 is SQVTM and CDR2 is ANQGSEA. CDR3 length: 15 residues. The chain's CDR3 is CSVEEGPGLAHEQFF. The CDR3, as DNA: TGCAGCGTTGAAGAGGGCCCGGGACTAGCCCATGAGCAGTTCTTC.

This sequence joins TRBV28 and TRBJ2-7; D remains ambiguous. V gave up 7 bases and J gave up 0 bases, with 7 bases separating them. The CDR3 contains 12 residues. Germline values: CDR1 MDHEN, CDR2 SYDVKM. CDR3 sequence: CASTPTSYEQYF. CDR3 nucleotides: TGTGCCAGCACTCCAACCTCCTACGAGCAGTACTTC.